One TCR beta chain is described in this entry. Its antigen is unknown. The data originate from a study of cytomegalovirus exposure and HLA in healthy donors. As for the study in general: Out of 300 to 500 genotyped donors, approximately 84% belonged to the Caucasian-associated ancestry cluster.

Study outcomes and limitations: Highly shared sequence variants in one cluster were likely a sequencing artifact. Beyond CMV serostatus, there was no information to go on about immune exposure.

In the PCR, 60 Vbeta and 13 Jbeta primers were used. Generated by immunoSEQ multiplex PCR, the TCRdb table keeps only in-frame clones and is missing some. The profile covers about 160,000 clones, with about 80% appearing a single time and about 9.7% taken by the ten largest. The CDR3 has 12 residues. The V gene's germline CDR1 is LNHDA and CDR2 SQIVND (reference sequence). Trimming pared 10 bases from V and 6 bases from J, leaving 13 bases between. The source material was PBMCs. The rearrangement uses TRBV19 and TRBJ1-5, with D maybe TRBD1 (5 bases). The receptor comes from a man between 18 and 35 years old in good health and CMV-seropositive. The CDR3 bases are TGTGCCACCCGGCGGGGGGGTCAGCCCCAGCATTTT. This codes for CATRRGGQPQHF. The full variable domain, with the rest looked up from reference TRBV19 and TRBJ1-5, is DGGITQSPKYLFRKEGQNVTLSCEQNLNHDAMYWYRQDPGQGLRLIYYSQIVNDFQKGDIAEGYSVSREKKESFPLTVTSAQKNPTAFYLCATRRGGQPQHFGDGTRLSIL.